One sample yielded the 17 T cell receptor beta chains listed below, sequenced in a study of radiation and T cells in renal cell carcinoma. Data came from immunoSEQ multiplex PCR; TCRdb stores just in-frame clones and leaves some out. Among 120,000 or so clones listed, more than 75% were seen once. The time point was: blood 2 weeks post-SBRT. As for treatment: 15 Gy SBRT to primary tumor, nephrectomy 4 weeks later. The source was blood, collected from a patient whose treatment included radiotherapy and nephrectomy. Source of these receptors: a woman in her seventies with renal cell carcinoma.

This chain uses TRBV7-2 with TRBJ2-7, with 7 bases lining up with TRBD2. The CDR3 is made up of 15 amino acids. Trimming took 4 bases from V and 1 from J; bases not matched to a gene: 7. The germline V gene encodes CDR1 SGHTA and CDR2 FQGNSA. CDR3 amino acids: CASSSPAGPSYEQYF. The DNA for the CDR3 is TGTGCCAGCAGCTCCCCAGCGGGGCCATCCTACGAGCAGTACTTC.

The chain uses TRBV15 and TRBJ1-1; no firm D call. This CDR3 is built from 14 residues. Trimming took off 1 base at V and 1 base at J, with 7 bases between the two ends. The germline V gene encodes CDR1 LNHNV and CDR2 YYDKDF (reference sequence). This chain's CDR3 is CATSRGTRNTEAFF. The CDR3 bases are TGTGCCACCAGCAGAGGGACGAGGAACACTGAAGCTTTCTTT.

For the CDR3, the DNA is TGTGCCTGGGGACAGGGGGTACGCACAGATACGCAGTATTTT. Protein: CAWGQGVRTDTQYF. The rearrangement uses TRBV30 and TRBJ2-3, with TRBD1 identical over 10 bases. The CDR3 extends over 14 amino acids. V lost 5 bases, J lost 1 base, and 3 bases stayed unmatched. Looked up from germline, CDR1 is GTSNPN and CDR2 is SVGIG (reference sequence).

The chain employs TRBV19 and TRBJ1-3; TRBD1 might be the D (5 bases). Germline V CDR1 and CDR2: LNHDA, SQIVND (reference sequence). Trimming pared 8 bases from V and 0 bases from J, leaving 8 bases between. The CDR3 has 13 residues. In DNA, the CDR3 is TGTGCCAGTGCAGGGTCCTCTGGAAACACCATATATTTT. Its translation: CASAGSSGNTIYF.

The chain combines TRBV29-1 with TRBJ2-4; no reliable D call. Germline V gene data show CDR1 as SQVTM and CDR2 as ANQGSEA. The CDR3 spans 15 residues. Trimming left V 2 bases short and J 0 bases short, with 11 bases between. The CDR3 DNA reads TGCAGCGTTGAAATCCATGCACTAGCCAAAAACATTCAGTACTTC. Translated: CSVEIHALAKNIQYF.

A word on this clone: The sample contains more than one DNA sequence encoding this CDR3. The chain is built from TRBV5-4 and TRBJ1-1; D is undetermined. The CDR3 extends over 13 amino acids. The ends were cut back, 0 bases at V and 1 base at J, with 4 bases in the middle. Germline V gene lookup returns CDR1 SGHNT and CDR2 YYREEE (reference sequence). CDR3 DNA: TGTGCCAGCAGCTTGGATCAGAACACTGAAGCTTTCTTT. Translation gives CASSLDQNTEAFF.

The chain employs TRBV28 and TRBJ1-2, with 8 bases matching TRBD1. Germline CDR1 reads MDHEN; CDR2 reads SYDVKM. This CDR3 has 14 residues. Trimming cost V 5 bases and J 3 bases; bases outside gene matches: 5. CDR3 residues: CASSGQGFHYGYTF. CDR3 DNA sequence: TGTGCCAGCAGTGGACAGGGTTTTCACTATGGCTACACCTTC.

The chain carries TRBV28 and TRBJ2-6, with D maybe TRBD1 (5 bases). The CDR3 contains 16 residues. Germline loops: CDR1 MDHEN, CDR2 SYDVKM. Trimming took 6 bases from V and 0 from J, leaving 12 bases between them. CDR3 sequence: CASRPYRTSGANVLTF. CDR3 sequence (DNA): TGTGCCAGCAGACCTTACAGGACCTCTGGGGCCAACGTCCTGACTTTC.

V and J are TRBV7-2 and TRBJ2-3; 9 positions agree with TRBD2. This CDR3 is 15 amino acids long. From germline, CDR1 is SGHTA and CDR2 FQGNSA. Trimming removed 3 bases from V and 2 bases from J; junction bases left unmatched: 3. This chain's CDR3 is CASSFQRGATDTQYF. CDR3 DNA sequence: TGTGCCAGCAGCTTCCAGCGGGGGGCCACAGATACGCAGTATTTT.

Only one count was recorded for this clone. V gene TRBV2 combines with J gene TRBJ2-3; possibly TRBD2 for D (6 bases). The CDR3 consists of 14 residues. Trimming shortened V by 6 bases and J by 4 bases, and 14 bases separated the two germline ends. Germline lookup yields CDR1 SNHLY and CDR2 FYNNEI. This chain's CDR3 is CASRGGAAADTQYF. CDR3 nucleotide sequence: TGTGCCAGCAGGGGCGGGGCGGCGGCAGATACGCAGTATTTT. Full variable domain (missing parts from reference TRBV2 and TRBJ2-3): EPEVTQTPSHQVTQMGQEVILRCVPISNHLYFYWYRQILGQKVEFLVSFYNNEISEKSEIFDDQFSVERPDGSNFTLKIRSTKLEDSAMYFCASRGGAAADTQYFGPGTRLTVL.

This chain uses TRBV7-8 with TRBJ2-1; TRBD1 agrees at 9 bases. J gave up 7 bases and V 2 bases, and 9 bases lay outside the gene matches. CDR3 length: 16 residues. CDR1 and CDR2 from the germline V gene are SGHVS and FQNEAQ. The CDR3 DNA is TGTGCCAGCAGCTTAAGGATTTTACAGGGGGCAAATGAGCAGTTCTTC. It encodes CASSLRILQGANEQFF.

This chain uses TRBV5-1 with TRBJ1-6; 7 bases agree with TRBD1. Trimming removed 4 bases from V and 7 bases from J; junction bases left unmatched: 8. Germline CDR1 reads SGHRS; CDR2 reads YFSETQ. This CDR3 is built from 15 residues. CDR3 region: CASSGTGAKNSPLHF. The CDR3 bases are TGCGCCAGCAGCGGTACAGGGGCGAAGAATTCACCCCTCCACTTT. Supplemented by reference TRBV5-1 and TRBJ1-6, the full variable domain reads KAGVTQTPRYLIKTRGQQVTLSCSPISGHRSVSWYQQTPGQGLQFLFEYFSETQRNKGNFPGRFSGRQFSNSRSEMNVSTLELGDSALYLCASSGTGAKNSPLHFGNGTRLTVT.

This clone occurred a few times. J is TRBJ1-3 and V is TRBV19; D is unresolved. The germline V gene encodes CDR1 LNHDA and CDR2 SQIVND (reference sequence). Trimming pared 5 bases from V and 0 bases from J, leaving 11 bases between. This CDR3 comprises 15 residues. The CDR3 is CASSSGLASGNTIYF. In DNA, the CDR3 is TGTGCCAGTAGTTCCGGACTGGCCTCTGGAAACACCATATATTTT.

This clone came up once. The genes are TRBV28 and TRBJ1-6; D remains unclear. Germline CDR1 and CDR2: MDHEN and SYDVKM. The CDR3 has 13 residues. V lost 6 bases to trimming and J lost 10 bases, with 13 bases between them. CDR3 sequence: CASRTGPVSPLHF. CDR3 sequence (DNA): TGTGCCAGCAGAACTGGGCCGGTATCACCCCTCCACTTT. The full variable domain, in which reference TRBV28 and TRBJ1-6 provide the parts outside the CDR3, is DVKVTQSSRYLVKRTGEKVFLECVQDMDHENMFWYRQDPGLGLRLIYFSYDVKMKEKGDIPEGYSVSREKKERFSLILESASTNQTSMYLCASRTGPVSPLHFGNGTRLTVT.

V is TRBV28 and J is TRBJ1-2; TRBD1 might be the D (6 bases). The CDR3 length is 14 residues. Deletions cut 6 bases from V and 8 bases from J, with 19 bases between. Germline V gene sequence: CDR1 MDHEN, CDR2 SYDVKM. The CDR3 sequence is CASRSRGQRFGYTF. CDR3 nucleotides: TGTGCCAGCAGATCAAGAGGACAGCGCTTCGGCTACACCTTC.

The chain is built from TRBV19 and TRBJ2-1, with 10 bases that match TRBD1. In germline, CDR1 is LNHDA, CDR2 SQIVND (reference sequence). This CDR3 is 15 amino acids long. Germline trimming cut 5 bases from V and 8 bases from J; bases unmatched to any gene: 9. CDR3 sequence (DNA): TGTGCCAGTAGTCTATCGGGACAGGGGTTTGATGAGCAGTTCTTC. Translated, it gives CASSLSGQGFDEQFF. Full variable domain (remainder filled in from reference TRBV19 and TRBJ2-1): DGGITQSPKYLFRKEGQNVTLSCEQNLNHDAMYWYRQDPGQGLRLIYYSQIVNDFQKGDIAEGYSVSREKKESFPLTVTSAQKNPTAFYLCASSLSGQGFDEQFFGPGTRLTVL.

This chain joins TRBV7-2 and TRBJ1-1; 7 bases match TRBD1. V lost 3 bases and J lost 1; bases outside the gene matches: 2. CDR1 and CDR2 from the germline V gene are SGHTA and FQGNSA. This CDR3 spans 14 amino acids. The CDR3 loop is CASSFRDRNTEAFF. In DNA, the CDR3 is TGTGCCAGCAGCTTCCGGGACAGGAACACTGAAGCTTTCTTT.